The present entry profiles one TCR beta chain with its context. There is no known antigen for this receptor. The input lacks base qualities; no much larger clone sits a single base away. This CDR3 is also generated by other DNA sequences in the sample. The germline V gene gives CDR1 as SGHRS and CDR2 as YFSETQ. The CDR3 numbers 15 residues from cysteine through phenylalanine. CDR3 DNA is the only sequence kept; it has 45 bases, read in frame from the first base. V loses 0 bases of germline sequence and J loses 2 bases, and the interval between the two ends is 11 bases. This sample was taken from a study of shared clonotypes between healthy human individuals (dated by TCRdb to about 2020). About the study as a whole: A few men and two women, aged 18 to 49 years, made up the cohort. Each donor's leukapheresis produced roughly between about 0.9 and 9.5 billion PBMCs. To increase sequencing depth and limit assay-specific biases, TCR repertoire library preparation and sequencing were carried out by different laboratories using diverse techniques. Per donor, three plates each were used for CD4 naive and CD4 memory, two for CD8 naive, and one for CD8 memory. The study deeply sequenced blood TCR repertoires of several healthy adults to estimate repertoire size and the extent of clonotype sharing between individuals. General study outcomes and caveats: The genetic and exposure-history diversity represented was limited by the small number of donors. Sharing across four donors was observed for approximately 5% of naive CD4, over 3% of naive CD8, 2% to 2.5% of memory CD4, and about 0.38% of memory CD8 clonotypes. Rarefaction of sorted-subset datasets indicated incomplete sequencing despite the large sequencing depth. Naive subsets generally had larger estimated clonotype richness than memory subsets did. Based on pairwise subsampling, the degree of clonotype sharing among donors was expected to be affected by sequencing depth. Sampling was restricted to blood, and TCR repertoires in tissues likely differ from the TCR repertoires found in blood. Higher generation probabilities were observed for clonotypes shared by all four sorted-subset donors than for non-shared clonotypes.

Healthy HIV-negative adults with no recently reported acute infections or vaccinations were included as donors. Every donor was a Caucasian adult living in Nashville, Tennessee, USA. CD4+ T cells were enriched through magnetic negative selection, after which naive cells were positively selected on CD45RA and the remaining negative fraction served as the memory subset. After blood collection by leukapheresis, PBMCs were isolated using Ficoll-Histopaque density gradient centrifugation and then cryopreserved in the vapor phase of liquid nitrogen. Purity and quantity of every magnetically sorted T cell population were checked by analytical flow cytometry. Genomic DNA was isolated from each sorted fraction and quantified by UV absorbance on a Nanodrop 2000c. Using the deep immunoSEQ assay, multiplex PCR amplified TCR CDR3 regions from genomic DNA. Extracted genomic DNA from each cell subset was spread evenly across all wells of several immunoSEQ 96-well plates, with each plate serving as a replicate. For sorted subsets, each replicate PCR was loaded with around 200 ng genomic DNA, equivalent to 30,000 or so T cell genomes. Purified libraries were quantified with a Qubit 3.0 fluorometer, sized on a Bioanalyzer 2100, and re-quantified with the KAPA Library Quantification kit. A separate single-read 150-cycle Illumina NextSeq 550 flow cell was used to sequence each immunoSEQ 96-well plate. Per the original workflow: Because the immunoSEQ output included only junctional sequences and no quality scores, the filtering could not be the same as the filtering used for full-length reads. To assign V/J genes and CDR3, sequences were annotated against IMGT germline references using PyIR, a Python wrapper for IgBLAST v1.9. Reads with weak V/J assignments (E-value above 1e-6), missing CDR3, stop codons, out-of-frame junctions, or ambiguous translated residues were removed. V3J clonotypes were defined as sequences sharing an identical inferred V gene, J gene, and CDR3 amino acid sequence. The percentage overlap between two repertoires was calculated by dividing the number of shared unique clonotypes by the size of the smaller repertoire. Repertoire richness was assessed with RTK rarefaction, the Chao1 estimator, and Recon v2.1 estimates of unobserved clonotypes. Generation probabilities were computed with OLGA for all TCRbeta clonotypes obtained by the gDNA method from a few donors. Drawn from immuneACCESS, this table holds only the in-frame rearrangements with V and J called that TCRdb kept. Clones are partly lost; checked studies trace under half to an unresolved V gene and leave the rest unexplained. That table gives V, J and clone size, and the DNA gave D and trimming. The sample table shows about 600,000 clones, and approximately 97% are seen once. Approximately 0.057% of the sample goes to the ten largest clones.

The rearranged chain carries TRBV5-1 and TRBJ1-1, with a tentative D gene TRBD1 over 5 matching bases. This TCR derives from a woman aged 30 to 39 in good health. The material sequenced was naive CD4+ T cells sorted from blood. Reading the label with the study, this specimen's cell subset or site is: CD45RA+ positively selected. The DNA sequence is TGCGCCAGCAGCTTGGATGGGCAGGGTAACACTGAAGCTTTCTTT. It translates to CASSLDGQGNTEAFF.